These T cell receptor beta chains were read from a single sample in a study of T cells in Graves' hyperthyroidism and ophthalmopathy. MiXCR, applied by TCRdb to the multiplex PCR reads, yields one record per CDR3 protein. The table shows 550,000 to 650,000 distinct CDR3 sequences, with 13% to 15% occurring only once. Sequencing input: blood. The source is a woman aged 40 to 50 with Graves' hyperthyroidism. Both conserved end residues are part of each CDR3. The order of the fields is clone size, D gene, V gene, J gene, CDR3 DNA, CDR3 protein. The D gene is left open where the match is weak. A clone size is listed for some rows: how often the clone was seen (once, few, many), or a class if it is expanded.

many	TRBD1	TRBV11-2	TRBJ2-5	TGTGCCAGCAGCTTAGTCCGGGACAGGATCCAAGAGACCCAGTACTTC	CASSLVRDRIQETQYF
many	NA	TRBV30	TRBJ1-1	TGTGCCTGGAGTGTACGCGGATTTAACACTGAAGCTTTCTTT	CAWSVRGFNTEAFF
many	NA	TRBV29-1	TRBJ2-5	TGCAGCGTTTCCCAAGGGGAAAGGGAGACCCAGTACTTC	CSVSQGERETQYF
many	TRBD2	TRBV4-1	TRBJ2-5	TGCGCCAGCAGCCAAACCGGGACTAGCGGGACTAAGACCCAGTACTTC	CASSQTGTSGTKTQYF
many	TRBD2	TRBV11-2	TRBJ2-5	TGTGCCAGCAGCTTAGCGGCTAGCGGGATCCAAGAGACCCAGTACTTC	CASSLAASGIQETQYF
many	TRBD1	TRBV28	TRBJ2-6	TGTGCCAGCAGTTCCTGGACAGGGGCGGGATCTGGGGCCAACGTCCTGACTTTC	CASSSWTGAGSGANVLTF
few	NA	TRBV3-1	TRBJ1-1	TGTGCCAGCAGCCAAGAGGTTGGCCCTCGGGCTTTCTTT	CASSQEVGPRAFF
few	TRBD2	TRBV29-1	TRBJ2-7	TGCAGCGTATCACCGGGCGGGAGGACCCCCTACGAGCAGTACTTC	CSVSPGGRTPYEQYF
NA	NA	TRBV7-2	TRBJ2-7	TGTGCCAGCAGCTCGATGTACGAGCAGTACTTC	CASSSMYEQYF
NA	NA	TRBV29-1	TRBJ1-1	TGCAGCGCAGCAGGGGCGGTGGAGAACACTGAAGCTTTCTTT	CSAAGAVENTEAFF
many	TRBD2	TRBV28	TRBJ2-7	TGTGCCAGCAGTCACCTTTGGGGGGGGAACTACGAGCAGTACTTC	CASSHLWGGNYEQYF
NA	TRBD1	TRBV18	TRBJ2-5	TGTGCCAGCTCACCTTTTAATACAGGGGGCGGAGAGACCCAGTACTTC	CASSPFNTGGGETQYF
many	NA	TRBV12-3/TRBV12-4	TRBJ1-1	TGTGCCAGCAGTTTGGGCGGTTTGAACACTGAAGCTTTCTTT	CASSLGGLNTEAFF
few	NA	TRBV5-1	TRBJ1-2	TGCGCCAGCAGGAACGGGACATCCGGCGGTTACTATGGCTACACCTTC	CASRNGTSGGYYGYTF
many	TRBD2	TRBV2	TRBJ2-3	TGTGCCAGCAGTGGAGGGACTAGCGGGCTTAGCACAGATACGCAGTATTTT	CASSGGTSGLSTDTQYF
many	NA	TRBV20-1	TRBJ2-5	TGCAGTGCTAGAAGTCCCGCCCAAGAGACCCAGTACTTC	CSARSPAQETQYF